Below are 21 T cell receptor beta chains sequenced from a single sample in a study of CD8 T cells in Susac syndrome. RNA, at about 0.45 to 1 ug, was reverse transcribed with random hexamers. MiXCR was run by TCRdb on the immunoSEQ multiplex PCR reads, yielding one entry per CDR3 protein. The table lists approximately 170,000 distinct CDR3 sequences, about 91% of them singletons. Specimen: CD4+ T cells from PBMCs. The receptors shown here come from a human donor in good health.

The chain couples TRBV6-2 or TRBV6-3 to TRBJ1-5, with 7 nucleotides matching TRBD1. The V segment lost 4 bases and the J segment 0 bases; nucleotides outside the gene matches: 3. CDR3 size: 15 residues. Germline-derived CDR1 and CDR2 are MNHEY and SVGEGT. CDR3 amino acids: CASSWDSYSNQPQHF. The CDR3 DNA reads TGTGCCAGCAGTTGGGACAGTTATAGCAATCAGCCCCAGCATTTT.

The CDR3 here is CASSPGGAGGPHEQYF. CDR3 DNA: TGTGCCAGCAGTCCCGGTGGGGCGGGAGGGCCTCACGAGCAGTACTTC. The rearrangement uses TRBV28 and TRBJ2-7; 9 positions agree with TRBD2. V gave up 5 bases and J gave up 5 bases; unmatched junction bases: 13. In germline, CDR1 is MDHEN, CDR2 SYDVKM. The CDR3 extends over 16 amino acids.

The DNA for the CDR3 is TGTGCCAGCAGCCGGACAGGACGGATGAACACTGAAGCTTTCTTT. This sequence encodes CASSRTGRMNTEAFF. The chain employs TRBV5-8 and TRBJ1-1, with 7 positions matching TRBD1. This CDR3 is built from 15 residues. Germline lookup yields CDR1 SGHTS and CDR2 YDEGEE. J was trimmed by 0 bases and V by 4 bases; bases with no gene match: 6.

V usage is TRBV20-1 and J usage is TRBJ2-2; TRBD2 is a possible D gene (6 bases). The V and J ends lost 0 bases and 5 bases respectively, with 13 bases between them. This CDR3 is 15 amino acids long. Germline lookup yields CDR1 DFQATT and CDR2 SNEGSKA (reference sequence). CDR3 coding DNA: TGCAGTGCTAGAGATGGAGGGAGGCGTACCGGGGAGCTGTTTTTT. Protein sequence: CSARDGGRRTGELFF.

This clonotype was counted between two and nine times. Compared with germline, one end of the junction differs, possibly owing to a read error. CDR3 residues: CASSFDRGYEQYF. The CDR3 coding sequence is TGTGCTAGCAGTTTTGACAGGGGCTACGAGCAGTACTTC. The V and J genes are TRBV7-7 and TRBJ2-7, with 8 bases lining up with TRBD1. The CDR3 contains 13 residues. Germline V gene data show CDR1 as SSHAT and CDR2 as FNYEAQ (reference sequence).

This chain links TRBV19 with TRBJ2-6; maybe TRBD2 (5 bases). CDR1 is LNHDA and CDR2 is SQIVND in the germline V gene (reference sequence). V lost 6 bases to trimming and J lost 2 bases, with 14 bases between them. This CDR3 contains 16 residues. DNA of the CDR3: TGTGCCAGTAGACCGCCGGGAAAGGCTGGGGCCAACGTCCTGACTTTC. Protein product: CASRPPGKAGANVLTF. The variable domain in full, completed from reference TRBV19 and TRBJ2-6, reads DGGITQSPKYLFRKEGQNVTLSCEQNLNHDAMYWYRQDPGQGLRLIYYSQIVNDFQKGDIAEGYSVSREKKESFPLTVTSAQKNPTAFYLCASRPPGKAGANVLTFGAGSRLTVL.

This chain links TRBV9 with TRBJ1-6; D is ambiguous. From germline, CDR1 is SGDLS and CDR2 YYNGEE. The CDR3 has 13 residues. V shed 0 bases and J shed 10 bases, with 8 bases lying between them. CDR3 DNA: TGTGCCAGCAGCGTAGAGTCGGCCTCACCCCTCCACTTT. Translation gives CASSVESASPLHF.

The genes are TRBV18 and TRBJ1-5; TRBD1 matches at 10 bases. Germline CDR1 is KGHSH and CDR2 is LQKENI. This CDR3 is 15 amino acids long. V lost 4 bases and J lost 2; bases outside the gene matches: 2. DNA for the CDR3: TGTGCCAGCTCACGACAGGGGGCGGGCAATCAGCCCCAGCATTTT. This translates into CASSRQGAGNQPQHF.

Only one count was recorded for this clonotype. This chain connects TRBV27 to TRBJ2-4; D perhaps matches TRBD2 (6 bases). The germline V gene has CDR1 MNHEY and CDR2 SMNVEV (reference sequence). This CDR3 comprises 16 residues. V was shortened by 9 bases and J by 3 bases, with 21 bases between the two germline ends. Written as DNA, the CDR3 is TGTGCCAGTACCTTAGCGGAGGATTCCCTCAAAAACATTCAGTACTTC. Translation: CASTLAEDSLKNIQYF.

This CDR3 reads CASSPGRWRQQGAVSYNSPLHF. The CDR3 DNA sequence: TGTGCCAGCAGCCCAGGACGGTGGAGACAACAGGGGGCCGTCTCCTATAATTCACCCCTCCACTTT. The chain links TRBV7-8 to TRBJ1-6, with 9 bases that match TRBD1. The CDR3 consists of 22 residues. The V gene end was trimmed by 5 bases and the J gene end by 0 bases; junction bases not matched to a gene: 20. Germline V gene sequence: CDR1 SGHVS, CDR2 FQNEAQ.

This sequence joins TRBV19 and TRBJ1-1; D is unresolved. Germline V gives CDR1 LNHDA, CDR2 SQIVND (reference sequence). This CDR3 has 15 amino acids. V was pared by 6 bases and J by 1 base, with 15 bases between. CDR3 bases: TGTGCCAGTAGGAATCTGTGGCAGGCGAACACTGAAGCTTTCTTT. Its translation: CASRNLWQANTEAFF.

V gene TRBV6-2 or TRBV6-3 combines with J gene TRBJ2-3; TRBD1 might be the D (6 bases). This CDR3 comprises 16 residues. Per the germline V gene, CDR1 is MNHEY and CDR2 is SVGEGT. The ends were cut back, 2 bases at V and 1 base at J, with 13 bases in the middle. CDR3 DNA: TGTGCCAGCAGTTACGTGAAGGGACAAGGCACAGATACGCAGTATTTT. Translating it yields CASSYVKGQGTDTQYF.

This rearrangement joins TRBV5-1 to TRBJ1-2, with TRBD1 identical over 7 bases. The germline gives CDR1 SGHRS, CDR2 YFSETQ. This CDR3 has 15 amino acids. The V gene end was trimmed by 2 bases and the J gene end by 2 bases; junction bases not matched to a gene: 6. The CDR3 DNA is TGCGCCAGCAGCTTAACAGGGGTAGAGAACTATGGCTACACCTTC. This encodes CASSLTGVENYGYTF.

CDR3 sequence (DNA): TGTGCCAGCAGCTTGTCGCCGGGGAGGACTGAAGCTTTCTTT. Protein sequence: CASSLSPGRTEAFF. This chain connects TRBV7-2 to TRBJ1-1; unclear D gene. Germline CDR1 reads SGHTA; CDR2 reads FQGNSA. CDR3 length: 14 residues. V was clipped by 3 bases and J by 5 bases, with 13 bases between them.

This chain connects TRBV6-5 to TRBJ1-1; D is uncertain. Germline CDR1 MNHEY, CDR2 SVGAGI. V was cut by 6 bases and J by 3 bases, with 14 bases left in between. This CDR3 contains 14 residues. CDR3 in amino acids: CASRDGSSYTEAFF. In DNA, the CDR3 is TGTGCCAGCAGGGACGGGTCCAGTTACACTGAAGCTTTCTTT.

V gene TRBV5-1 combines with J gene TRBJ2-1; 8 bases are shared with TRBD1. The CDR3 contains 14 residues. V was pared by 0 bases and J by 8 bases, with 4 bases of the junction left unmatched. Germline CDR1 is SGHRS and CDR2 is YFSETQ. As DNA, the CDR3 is TGCGCCAGCAGCTTGGGACAGGGGTTCTATGAGCAGTTCTTC. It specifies CASSLGQGFYEQFF.

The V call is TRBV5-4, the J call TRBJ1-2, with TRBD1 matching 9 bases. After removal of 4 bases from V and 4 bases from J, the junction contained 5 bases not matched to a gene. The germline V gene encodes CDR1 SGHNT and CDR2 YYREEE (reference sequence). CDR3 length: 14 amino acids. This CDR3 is CASSPDRGTYGYTF. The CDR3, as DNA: TGTGCCAGCAGCCCGGACAGGGGAACCTATGGCTACACCTTC.

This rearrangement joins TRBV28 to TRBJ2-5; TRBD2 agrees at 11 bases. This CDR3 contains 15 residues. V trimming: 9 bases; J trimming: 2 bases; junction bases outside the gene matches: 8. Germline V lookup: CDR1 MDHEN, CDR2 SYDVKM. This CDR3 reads CASSTSGDLQETQYF. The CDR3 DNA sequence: TGTGCCAGTTCGACTAGCGGGGATCTACAAGAGACCCAGTACTTC.

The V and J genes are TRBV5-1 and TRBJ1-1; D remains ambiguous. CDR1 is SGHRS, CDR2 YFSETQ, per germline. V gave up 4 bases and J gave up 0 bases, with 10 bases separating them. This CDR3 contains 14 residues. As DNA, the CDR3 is TGCGCCAGCAGCCGCGCAGGAGTGAACACTGAAGCTTTCTTT. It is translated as CASSRAGVNTEAFF.

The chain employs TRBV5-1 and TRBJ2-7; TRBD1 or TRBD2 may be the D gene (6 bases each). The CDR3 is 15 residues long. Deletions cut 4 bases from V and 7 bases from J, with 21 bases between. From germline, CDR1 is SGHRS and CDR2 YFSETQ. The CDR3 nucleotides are TGCGCCAGCAGCCCTATAGGGGGAGGAACGGGGGAGCAGTACTTC. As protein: CASSPIGGGTGEQYF.

CDR3 nucleotide sequence: TGTGCCAGCAGCGCCCAGGAGGAACTGTTTTTT. It codes for CASSAQEELFF. This chain uses TRBV6-2 or TRBV6-3 with TRBJ1-4; the D is unclear. V dropped 6 bases and J dropped 12 bases, with 11 bases sitting between them. The CDR3 is 11 amino acids. Germline CDR1 MNHEY, CDR2 SVGEGT.